The rows below give T cell receptor beta chains drawn from one sample of a study of response to subunit inactivated influenza vaccine. One entry per CDR3 protein results from TCRdb running MiXCR on the RT-PCR reads. The sample records some 500,000 distinct CDR3 sequences, 10% to 15% being singletons. This specimen was PBMCs from blood, taken 45 days after vaccination. These receptors were collected from a man in his fifties or sixties who received an inactivated influenza vaccine. CDR3s include the opening cysteine and the closing phenylalanine or tryptophan. A D gene is named only where the DNA matches it firmly. The size of a clone is reported for some rows only, either as once, few or many, or as a class for expanded clones.

v_call	clone_size	d_call	j_call	cdr3_nt	cdr3_aa
TRBV29-1	NA	TRBD1	TRBJ2-1	TGCAGCGTTGAAGACTATGGACAGGGGACCTACAATGAGCAGTTCTTC	CSVEDYGQGTYNEQFF
TRBV6-2/TRBV6-3	few	NA	TRBJ2-7	TGTGCCAGCAGTGCCTCGAGGTCGGGCGATCACGAGCAGTACTTC	CASSASRSGDHEQYF
TRBV12-3/TRBV12-4	NA	NA	TRBJ1-5	TGTGCCAGCAGTTTACGGGAGTTCAATCAGCCCCAGCATTTT	CASSLREFNQPQHF
TRBV10-3	few	NA	TRBJ2-1	TGTGCCATCAAGGAGGGACGGAACCTTGACAATGAGCAGTTCTTC	CAIKEGRNLDNEQFF
TRBV4-3	NA	NA	TRBJ2-1	TGCGCCAGCAGCCAAGGTCTCACTGAGAGGGCAGAGCAGTTCTTC	CASSQGLTERAEQFF
TRBV20-1	few	NA	TRBJ2-6	TGCAGTGCTAGCTCAGGGAGCTCTGGGGCCAACGTCCTGACTTTC	CSASSGSSGANVLTF
TRBV9	few	NA	TRBJ2-1	TGTGCCAGCAGCGTCGGAAACCTCAATGAGCAGTTCTTC	CASSVGNLNEQFF
TRBV4-3	NA	NA	TRBJ2-4	TGCGCCAGCAGCCAAGGTTTCGCCAAAAACATTCAGTACTTC	CASSQGFAKNIQYF
TRBV13	many	NA	TRBJ2-5	TGTGCCAGCAGTCACCGGGACTTACAAGAGACCCAGTACTTC	CASSHRDLQETQYF
TRBV4-2	NA	NA	TRBJ2-7	TGTGCCAGCAGCCAAGTCGGGAGCCGGTACTCCTACGAGCAGTACTTC	CASSQVGSRYSYEQYF